This is a list of T cell receptor beta chains from one sample in a study of blood T cells in healthy people across ages. TCRdb re-analysed the 5' RACE reads in MiXCR, keeping a single row per CDR3 protein. Of about 930,000 distinct CDR3 sequences listed, roughly 28% are singletons. The data also belong to a second study, concerning T cells of mothers and their children.

Specimen: blood. Every receptor here comes from a woman between 40 and 50 years old in good health. Each CDR3 is given with its conserved first and last residue.

V gene	J gene	CDR3 protein
TRBV5-4	TRBJ2-6	CASSLGPGTGNSGANVLTF
TRBV15	TRBJ2-7	CATSGPGPYEQYF
TRBV5-1	TRBJ2-1	CASSPAVRDEQFF
TRBV28	TRBJ1-2	CASSPTGYRLDYGCTF
TRBV15	TRBJ2-2	CAASRDPRGNTGELFF
TRBV29-1	TRBJ2-3	CSVEGASGRTDTQYF
TRBV6-5	TRBJ2-1	CASSYGQDNEQFF
TRBV7-3	TRBJ1-1	CASSSNSGAEAFF
TRBV7-2	TRBJ2-5	CASSLDKGGETQYF
TRBV4-3	TRBJ2-1	CASSQDLSGYNEQFF
TRBV29-1	TRBJ2-7	CSVIGGRSTEQYF
TRBV7-6	TRBJ1-1	CASRPPGGARDTEAFF
TRBV7-9	TRBJ1-6	CASSLAVGRSPLHF
TRBV29-1	TRBJ1-1	CSAEGHLNTEAFF
TRBV7-2	TRBJ1-1	CASNPRWGVTEAFF
TRBV5-1	TRBJ2-3	CASSPGQALSTDTQYF
TRBV20-1	TRBJ2-3	CSARGDYNTDTQYF
TRBV11-2	TRBJ2-5	CASSSLRDRYQETQYF
TRBV12-3/TRBV12-4	TRBJ1-1	CASSLMGGDAEAFF
TRBV7-2	TRBJ2-7	CASSLAHSSHEQYF
TRBV5-1	TRBJ1-2	CASSLDGAGGYTF
TRBV2	TRBJ1-2	CANTGQGRGYGYTF
TRBV5-1	TRBJ2-7	CASSLGEARYEQYF
TRBV27	TRBJ2-5	CASSRAGQFQETQYF
TRBV15	TRBJ2-1	CATSRVNNERFF
TRBV12-3/TRBV12-4	TRBJ2-1	CASSTRGGGEQFF
TRBV7-9	TRBJ1-4	CASSYRGPSNEKLFF
TRBV3-1	TRBJ2-5	CASRDPRALGPQYF
TRBV24-1	TRBJ1-5	CATGGELSWQPQHF
TRBV6-2/TRBV6-3	TRBJ2-3	CASSLGASGSGTDTQYF
TRBV12-3/TRBV12-4	TRBJ2-7	CASRLTGTGGEQYF
TRBV29-1	TRBJ1-1	CSALGGNTEAFF